A single sample is the source of the 30 T cell receptor beta chains below, sequenced in a study of Graves' ophthalmopathy and Graves' hyperthyroidism. The sequenced template was RNA, covering the TCR beta CDR3 region. An opening RT-PCR round employed HTBI primers and preceded a second-round multiplex PCR. TCRdb processed the multiplex PCR reads anew with MiXCR; each CDR3 protein has one entry. The sample lists 650,000 to 800,000 distinct CDR3 sequences, over 40% occurring once. The sequenced material came from peripheral blood. The receptors stem from an adult man with Graves' ophthalmopathy.

This clonotype turned up a few times. The V gene is TRBV6-4, the J gene TRBJ2-7, with a weak D call TRBD1 (5 bases). With 5 bases removed from V and 6 bases from J, the gap between germline ends came to 14 bases. This CDR3 has 13 residues. CDR1 is MRHNA, CDR2 SNTAGT, per germline. The CDR3 sequence: CASSPSTVFEQYF. In nucleotides, the CDR3 is TGTGCCAGCAGTCCCTCGACAGTTTTCGAGCAGTACTTC.

This clonotype was detected many times. The chain is built from TRBV5-5 and TRBJ1-1; D call uncertain. The CDR3 contains 14 residues. The germline gives CDR1 SGHKS, CDR2 YYEKEE (reference sequence). V lost 2 bases and J lost 5, with 13 bases in between. DNA of the CDR3: TGTGCCAGCAGCTTTCTATCAAGGAGGACTGAAGCTTTCTTT. Translated: CASSFLSRRTEAFF.

Regarding this clonotype: A clone one base away is much larger, so this may be a read error. The chain employs TRBV7-3 and TRBJ2-5; D uncertain. The germline CDR1 and CDR2 sequences are SGHTA and FQGTGA. This CDR3 is 13 amino acids long. With 6 bases removed from V and 4 bases from J, the gap between germline ends came to 12 bases. The CDR3 DNA follows: TGTGCCAGCAGTAGATCTGATCGAGAGACCCAGTACTTC. Amino acids: CASSRSDRETQYF.

This clonotype was observed a few times. The rearrangement joins TRBV27 to TRBJ2-5; D is unclear. CDR1 MNHEY and CDR2 SMNVEV come from the germline V gene (reference sequence). The CDR3 totals 13 residues. V shed 2 bases and J shed 3 bases, with 7 bases lying between them. In nucleotides, the CDR3 is TGTGCCAGCAGTTTAAGGTGGAAAGAGACCCAGTACTTC. As protein: CASSLRWKETQYF.

The chain has TRBV15 and TRBJ1-1; maybe TRBD1 (5 bases). Trimming pared 3 bases from V and 2 bases from J, leaving 13 bases between. The CDR3 loop spans 15 amino acids. Germline CDR1 is LNHNV and CDR2 is YYDKDF (reference sequence). The CDR3 DNA reads as TGTGCCACCAGCAGCCCCCGGCAGGGTAACACTGAAGCTTTCTTT. Translation: CATSSPRQGNTEAFF.

As regards this clonotype: Its ends do not fully match the called genes, so a read error is possible. The chain is built from TRBV4-1 and TRBJ2-7; tentatively, D is TRBD2 (5 bases). This CDR3 is 16 amino acids long. Germline CDR1 is MGHRA and CDR2 is YSYEKL. The CDR3 nucleotides read TGTGCCAGCAGCCAAGAAGAGGGTGTCGGGTCGTACGAGCAGTACTTC. Translated, it gives CASSQEEGVGSYEQYF.

The sample holds many counts of this clonotype. The chain recombines TRBV5-1 with TRBJ1-2; maybe TRBD1 (5 bases). The germline gives CDR1 SGHRS, CDR2 YFSETQ. This CDR3 region has 15 residues. Trimming took off 6 bases at V and 2 bases at J, with 17 bases between the two ends. The CDR3 DNA reads TGCGCCAGCACCGTCGGAGTCGGGGGAAACTATGGCTACACCTTC. This codes for CASTVGVGGNYGYTF.

The rearrangement uses TRBV12-3 or TRBV12-4 and TRBJ2-7, with D possibly TRBD1 on 5 matching bases. V was clipped by 5 bases and J by 6 bases, with 20 bases between them. The CDR3 is 15 amino acids. The chain's CDR3 is CASSPDSFGVGEQYF. The CDR3 DNA sequence: TGTGCCAGCAGTCCCGACAGTTTTGGAGTGGGCGAGCAGTACTTC.

This sequence joins TRBV19 and TRBJ1-5; no firm D call. There are 16 residues in the CDR3. Per the germline V gene, CDR1 is LNHDA and CDR2 is SQIVND (reference sequence). Trimming took off 5 bases at V and 4 bases at J, with 18 bases between the two ends. CDR3 residues: CASSGGSFVRNQPQHF. In nucleotides, the CDR3 is TGTGCCAGTAGTGGAGGCAGCTTCGTGAGGAATCAGCCCCAGCATTTT. The variable domain in full, completed from reference TRBV19 and TRBJ1-5, reads DGGITQSPKYLFRKEGQNVTLSCEQNLNHDAMYWYRQDPGQGLRLIYYSQIVNDFQKGDIAEGYSVSREKKESFPLTVTSAQKNPTAFYLCASSGGSFVRNQPQHFGDGTRLSIL.

The chain recombines TRBV7-9 with TRBJ2-6; D is possibly TRBD1 or TRBD2 (5 bases each). The CDR3 contains 18 residues. Germline CDR1 reads SEHNR; CDR2 reads FQNEAQ (reference sequence). Trimming took off 5 bases at V and 0 bases at J, with 17 bases between the two ends. This CDR3 reads CASSPHGDVNSGANVLTF. CDR3 bases: TGTGCCAGCAGCCCACACGGGGACGTTAACTCTGGGGCCAACGTCCTGACTTTC. Looking up the rest from reference TRBV7-9 and TRBJ2-6 gives the full variable domain: DTGVSQNPRHKITKRGQNVTFRCDPISEHNRLYWYRQTLGQGPEFLTYFQNEAQLEKSRLLSDRFSAERPKGSFSTLEIQRTEQGDSAMYLCASSPHGDVNSGANVLTFGAGSRLTVL.

The DNA of the CDR3 is TGCAGCGTAAGACACGGGGCTGGAAACACCATATATTTT. Translation gives CSVRHGAGNTIYF. The rearrangement links TRBV29-1 to TRBJ1-3; unclear D gene. V was pared by 6 bases and J by 2 bases, with 11 bases between. This CDR3 contains 13 residues. CDR1 and CDR2 from the germline V gene are SQVTM and ANQGSEA.

This clonotype came up many times. CDR3 sequence: CAISAGTATNTEAFF. The DNA of the CDR3 is TGTGCCATCAGTGCCGGGACAGCTACGAACACTGAAGCTTTCTTT. The chain couples TRBV10-3 to TRBJ1-1, with 7 bases matching TRBD1. V trimming: 4 bases; J trimming: 1 base; junction bases outside the gene matches: 6. CDR3 size: 15 residues. The germline V gene encodes CDR1 ENHRY and CDR2 SYGVKD.

This clonotype was seen repeatedly, ten times or more. The chain is built from TRBV2 and TRBJ2-7; the match to TRBD1 covers 7 bases. The CDR3 is made up of 14 amino acids. From germline, CDR1 is SNHLY and CDR2 FYNNEI. V shed 2 bases, J shed 3 bases, and the junction held 4 bases outside the gene matches. CDR3 nucleotide sequence: TGTGCCAGCAGTGAACGGGCAGGGGGCTACGAGCAGTACTTC. Its protein product is CASSERAGGYEQYF. Complete variable domain (other parts from reference TRBV2 and TRBJ2-7): EPEVTQTPSHQVTQMGQEVILRCVPISNHLYFYWYRQILGQKVEFLVSFYNNEISEKSEIFDDQFSVERPDGSNFTLKIRSTKLEDSAMYFCASSERAGGYEQYFGPGTRLTVT.

The CDR3 DNA sequence: TGTGCCAGCAGCTTAAGGTCCAGCGGGGAGCTGTTTTTT. Translating it yields CASSLRSSGELFF. The chain combines TRBV7-9 with TRBJ2-2; D gene unclear. The length of the CDR3 is 13 residues. Trimming stripped 2 bases from V and 7 bases from J, with 8 bases between. The germline V gene encodes CDR1 SEHNR and CDR2 FQNEAQ (reference sequence).

The chain employs TRBV12-3 or TRBV12-4 and TRBJ2-2; 11 bases map to TRBD1. V lost 6 bases, J lost 5 bases, and 8 bases stayed unmatched. CDR3 length: 16 amino acids. The CDR3 protein is CASSSGTGGRTGELFF. CDR3 sequence (DNA): TGTGCCAGCAGCTCCGGGACAGGGGGACGAACCGGGGAGCTGTTTTTT.

This clonotype was seen only a few times. The chain couples TRBV10-3 to TRBJ2-5; the D gene is possibly TRBD2 (6 bases). CDR1 and CDR2 from the germline V gene are ENHRY and SYGVKD. The CDR3 length is 15 residues. V lost 10 bases and J lost 2, with 20 bases in between. This chain's CDR3 is CASSYPSGVQETQYF. The CDR3 nucleotides read TGTGCCAGCTCTTACCCCTCGGGAGTGCAAGAGACCCAGTACTTC.

The CDR3 region is CSAAAALGEKLFF. CDR3 nucleotides: TGCAGCGCGGCGGCGGCACTGGGTGAAAAACTGTTTTTT. This chain connects TRBV29-1 to TRBJ1-4; D unresolved. Germline lookup yields CDR1 SQVTM and CDR2 ANQGSEA. V gave up 7 bases and J gave up 7 bases, with 16 bases separating them. The CDR3 runs 13 residues.

This clonotype has just a few counts. The chain couples TRBV30 to TRBJ1-6; D is unclear. The ends were cut back, 2 bases at V and 10 bases at J, with 15 bases in the middle. This CDR3 contains 14 residues. Germline V lookup: CDR1 GTSNPN, CDR2 SVGIG (reference sequence). Written as DNA, the CDR3 is TGTGCCTGGAGTAAGAGCCTTGTAGGATCACCCCTCCACTTT. Encoded protein: CAWSKSLVGSPLHF.

The CDR3 loop reads CASSQGGQGYSNQPQHF. In nucleotides, the CDR3 is TGTGCCAGCAGCCAAGGGGGACAGGGGTATAGCAATCAGCCCCAGCATTTT. V and J are TRBV7-2 and TRBJ1-5, with 10 positions matching TRBD1. The junction had 7 bases not matched to a gene; V was cut back by 5 bases and J by 0 bases. This CDR3 comprises 17 residues. The germline V gene has CDR1 SGHTA and CDR2 FQGNSA.

This clonotype came up once. As the CDR3 is not closed by the conserved phenylalanine or tryptophan, this likely results from a read error. CDR3 in DNA: TGCGCCAGCAGCCAAGGTGGGGGTAGGTACACTGAAGCTTTCATT. It yields the protein CASSQGGGRYTEAFI. The genes are TRBV4-1 and TRBJ1-1; a possible D gene is TRBD1 (5 bases). The germline gives CDR1 MGHRA, CDR2 YSYEKL. Trimming removed 1 base from V and 3 bases from J, with 12 bases in between. The CDR3 has 15 residues.

To note about this clonotype: Being one base from a much bigger clone, this may be a read error. This chain joins TRBV11-1 and TRBJ1-2; TRBD1 matches at 7 bases. Germline values: CDR1 SGHAT, CDR2 FQDESV (reference sequence). This CDR3 spans 16 amino acids. CDR3 bases: TGTGCCAGCAGCCCCGGAGGTGAGGGGGCGCCGGGAGGCTACAGCTTC. It translates to CASSPGGEGAPGGYSF.

The chain employs TRBV9 and TRBJ1-6; D not resolved. The V and J ends lost 5 bases and 7 bases respectively, with 10 bases between them. This CDR3 spans 13 amino acids. The germline CDR1 and CDR2 sequences are SGDLS and YYNGEE. The CDR3 is CASSLLSNSPLHF. DNA of the CDR3: TGTGCCAGCAGTTTACTATCGAATTCACCCCTCCACTTT.

This clonotype turned up a few times. The J gene is TRBJ2-7, the V gene TRBV5-5; 14 bases agree with TRBD2. CDR3 size: 14 residues. Germline-derived CDR1 and CDR2 are SGHKS and YYEKEE (reference sequence). The ends lost 7 bases at V and 6 bases at J; junction bases unmatched: 6. The CDR3 loop reads CASAKGTSGSEQYF. The CDR3 DNA sequence: TGTGCCAGCGCTAAAGGGACTAGCGGGAGCGAGCAGTACTTC.

The chain joins TRBV5-1 to TRBJ2-7; 13 bases agree with TRBD2. V was clipped by 8 bases and J by 6 bases; unmatched bases: 20. In germline, CDR1 is SGHRS, CDR2 YFSETQ. The CDR3 runs 18 residues. CDR3 DNA: TGCGCCAGTCGGGACGGGACTAGCGGGATCCGCCATACTACCGAGCAGTACTTC. Protein sequence: CASRDGTSGIRHTTEQYF.

The chain recombines TRBV27 with TRBJ2-7, with TRBD1 identical over 7 bases. This CDR3 spans 15 amino acids. The J segment lost 5 bases and the V segment lost 2 bases, leaving 9 bases of the junction unmatched. CDR1 and CDR2 from the germline V gene are MNHEY and SMNVEV (reference sequence). The CDR3 is CASSLGGQALDEQYF. CDR3 nucleotide sequence: TGTGCCAGCAGTTTAGGAGGACAGGCTTTAGACGAGCAGTACTTC.

This chain uses TRBV10-3 with TRBJ2-5, with D possibly TRBD2 on 6 matching bases. Germline V gene data show CDR1 as ENHRY and CDR2 as SYGVKD. CDR3 length: 15 amino acids. The ends were cut back, 5 bases at V and 11 bases at J, with 24 bases in the middle. For the CDR3, the DNA is TGTGCCATCAGTTCGGGGGAGCACCGCTACGAGGAGCAGTACTTC. Translating gives CAISSGEHRYEEQYF.

With respect to this clonotype: Sequence at one end of the junction differs from germline and may be a read error. The chain carries TRBV20-1 and TRBJ1-2, with D possibly being TRBD1 (5 bases). The germline CDR1 and CDR2 sequences are DFQATT and SNEGSKA (reference sequence). The length of the CDR3 is 13 residues. The CDR3 DNA is TGCAGTGCTAACGACGTTAGGGGCTATGACTACACCTTC. Residues: CSANDVRGYDYTF.

This clonotype was observed a few times. The chain uses TRBV4-1 and TRBJ2-5; possible D gene TRBD1, 7 bases. From germline, CDR1 is MGHRA and CDR2 YSYEKL. This CDR3 spans 16 amino acids. Trimming removed 1 base at V and 7 bases at J, with 19 bases between. The CDR3 DNA sequence: TGCGCCAGCAGCCAAGTACCGGGACAGTACGGGGGGACCCAGTACTTC. This translates into CASSQVPGQYGGTQYF.

The CDR3 here is CASPGTGDETQYF. CDR3 nucleotide sequence: TGCGCCAGCCCGGGGACAGGGGACGAGACCCAGTACTTC. The V and J genes are TRBV10-2 and TRBJ2-5, with 10 bases lining up with TRBD1. V gave up 8 bases and J gave up 5 bases; unmatched junction bases: 5. This CDR3 is built from 13 residues. Germline CDR1 is WSHSY and CDR2 is SAAADI.

This clonotype was detected ten times or more. This chain links TRBV19 with TRBJ2-7; D remains ambiguous. Trimming stripped 7 bases from V and 0 bases from J, with 13 bases between. Germline CDR1 reads LNHDA; CDR2 reads SQIVND (reference sequence). The CDR3 extends over 14 amino acids. CDR3 in amino acids: CASNPGDSSYEQYF. In nucleotides, the CDR3 is TGTGCCAGTAACCCCGGAGATAGCTCCTACGAGCAGTACTTC.